Listed here are 14 T cell receptor beta chains from one sample, sequenced in a study of blood T cell repertoires in COVID-19. The table came from immunoSEQ multiplex PCR; TCRdb's copy has only in-frame clones and leaves some out. The sample gives about 82,000 clones, 78% of which show up once; just over 35% is in the top ten. Sequences were obtained from peripheral blood. The receptors derive from a man aged 55 to 69 with COVID-19, enrolled during active disease.

The genes are TRBV6-5 and TRBJ1-1; D is undetermined. This CDR3 spans 14 amino acids. From germline, CDR1 is MNHEY and CDR2 SVGAGI. V was pared by 4 bases and J by 7 bases, with 16 bases between. The CDR3: CASSSRGRSVEAFF. The CDR3 DNA sequence: TGTGCCAGCAGTTCTCGCGGGAGGAGCGTTGAAGCTTTCTTT.

The chain carries TRBV7-9 and TRBJ1-1; no definite D call. Germline CDR1 is SEHNR and CDR2 is FQNEAQ (reference sequence). The CDR3 runs to 13 residues. V lost 4 bases and J 3 bases, leaving 9 bases between the germline ends. The CDR3 DNA is TGTGCCAGCAGCTGGGCGAGAGACACTGAAGCTTTCTTT. This sequence encodes CASSWARDTEAFF.

V is TRBV7-2 and J is TRBJ2-7; 11 nucleotides align to TRBD1. The V gene's germline CDR1 is SGHTA and CDR2 FQGNSA. The CDR3 is 16 amino acids. Trimming removed 4 bases from V and 2 bases from J; junction bases left unmatched: 7. The CDR3 sequence: CASSWVGQGGTYEQYF. CDR3 nucleotides: TGTGCCAGCAGCTGGGTGGGACAGGGGGGAACCTACGAGCAGTACTTC.

The CDR3, as DNA: TGTGCCAGCGGTAAAGGGGGGGGCTACGAGCAGTACTTC. It specifies CASGKGGGYEQYF. This chain links TRBV12-3 or TRBV12-4 with TRBJ2-7; a weak D match, TRBD2 (7 bases). This CDR3 is 13 amino acids long. V was trimmed by 8 bases and J by 3 bases, leaving 14 bases between them.

The gene calls are TRBV7-2 and TRBJ2-5, with D possibly matching TRBD2 (6 bases). There are 13 residues in the CDR3. Trimming shortened V by 5 bases and J by 3 bases, and 10 bases separated the two germline ends. The germline gives CDR1 SGHTA, CDR2 FQGNSA. The CDR3 here is CASSRGLKETQYF. The CDR3 bases are TGTGCCAGCAGCCGGGGACTCAAAGAGACCCAGTACTTC. The full variable domain, with the rest looked up from reference TRBV7-2 and TRBJ2-5, is GAGVSQSPSNKVTEKGKDVELRCDPISGHTALYWYRQSLGQGLEFLIYFQGNSAPDKSGLPSDRFSAERTGGSVSTLTIQRTQQEDSAVYLCASSRGLKETQYFGPGTRLLVL.

The count of this clone is one. The rearrangement links TRBV5-4 to TRBJ1-2, with TRBD1 matching over 7 bases. J gave up 0 bases and V 3 bases, and 8 bases lay outside the gene matches. This CDR3 spans 16 amino acids. Germline V gene data show CDR1 as SGHNT and CDR2 as YYREEE (reference sequence). DNA for the CDR3: TGTGCCAGCAGCTATCGGTCCGGGACAGCTAACTATGGCTACACCTTC. Protein product: CASSYRSGTANYGYTF.

The J gene is TRBJ1-2, the V gene TRBV9; D call uncertain. V was cut by 7 bases and J by 7 bases, with 14 bases left in between. Germline lookup yields CDR1 SGDLS and CDR2 YYNGEE. The CDR3 covers 12 residues. The CDR3 sequence is CASGTIPLGYTF. CDR3 DNA: TGTGCCAGCGGCACAATTCCTCTTGGCTACACCTTC. Drawing the rest from reference TRBV9 and TRBJ1-2, the complete variable domain is DSGVTQTPKHLITATGQRVTLRCSPRSGDLSVYWYQQSLDQGLQFLIQYYNGEERAKGNILERFSAQQFPDLHSELNLSSLELGDSALYFCASGTIPLGYTFGSGTRLTVV.

This rearrangement joins TRBV6-2 or TRBV6-3 to TRBJ1-5; D gene uncertain. Looked up from germline, CDR1 is MNHEY and CDR2 is SVGEGT. Trimming left V 3 bases short and J 1 base short, with 10 bases between. CDR3 length: 15 residues. CDR3 protein: CASSYAFVSNQPQHF. DNA for the CDR3: TGTGCCAGCAGTTATGCGTTTGTGAGCAATCAGCCCCAGCATTTT.

This chain joins TRBV2 and TRBJ1-5, with 8 nucleotides matching TRBD1. Germline trimming cut 6 bases from V and 1 base from J; bases unmatched to any gene: 5. Per germline, CDR1 SNHLY and CDR2 FYNNEI. This CDR3 region has 15 residues. The CDR3 spells CASSVDRGSNQPQHF. The CDR3, as DNA: TGTGCCAGCAGCGTAGACAGGGGCAGCAATCAGCCCCAGCATTTT.

The gene calls are TRBV13 and TRBJ2-7; TRBD1 aligns across 7 bases. This CDR3 has 12 amino acids. V dropped 5 bases and J dropped 6; count of bases not matched to a gene: 4. From germline, CDR1 is PRHDT and CDR2 FYEKMQ (reference sequence). Here the CDR3 reads CASSQTGAEQYF. CDR3 bases: TGTGCCAGCAGCCAAACAGGGGCCGAGCAGTACTTC.

CDR3 region: CASRPSSGGASGELFF. The DNA of the CDR3 is TGTGCCAGCCGCCCATCTAGCGGGGGGGCCTCCGGGGAGCTGTTTTTT. This chain links TRBV7-3 with TRBJ2-2, with 12 bases lining up with TRBD2. The CDR3 consists of 16 residues. The V gene's germline CDR1 is SGHTA and CDR2 FQGTGA. V was pared by 8 bases and J by 6 bases, with 10 bases of the junction left unmatched.

The rearrangement links TRBV13 to TRBJ2-1; maybe TRBD2 (6 bases). The CDR3 is 13 residues long. Trimming took off 10 bases at V and 4 bases at J, with 14 bases between the two ends. Germline CDR1 is PRHDT and CDR2 is FYEKMQ (reference sequence). For the CDR3, the DNA is TGTGCCACCGGGACTGGTGGGTACAATGAGCAGTTCTTC. Its translation: CATGTGGYNEQFF.

The chain links TRBV18 to TRBJ2-1, with a tentative D call TRBD2 (7 bases). This CDR3 is built from 17 residues. Germline V gene lookup returns CDR1 KGHSH and CDR2 LQKENI. The V end lost 6 bases, the J end lost 4 bases, and 22 bases lay between the germline ends. The CDR3 DNA sequence: TGTGCCAGCTCGCCTTCTAGGGGGAGGGAGCTTTACAATGAGCAGTTCTTC. Residues: CASSPSRGRELYNEQFF.

CDR3: CASSPGVARETQYF. The DNA for the CDR3 is TGTGCCAGCAGCCCCGGTGTGGCGAGGGAGACCCAGTACTTC. V usage is TRBV9 and J usage is TRBJ2-5; D is uncertain. V shed 4 bases and J shed 5 bases, with 15 bases lying between them. The CDR3 runs to 14 residues. The germline gives CDR1 SGDLS, CDR2 YYNGEE.